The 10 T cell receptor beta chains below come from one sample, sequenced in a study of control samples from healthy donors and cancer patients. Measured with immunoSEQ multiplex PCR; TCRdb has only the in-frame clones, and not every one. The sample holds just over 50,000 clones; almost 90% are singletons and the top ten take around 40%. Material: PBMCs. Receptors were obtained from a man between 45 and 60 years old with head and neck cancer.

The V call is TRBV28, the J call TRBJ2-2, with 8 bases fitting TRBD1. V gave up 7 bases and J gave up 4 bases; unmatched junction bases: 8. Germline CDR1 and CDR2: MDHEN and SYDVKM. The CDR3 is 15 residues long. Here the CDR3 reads CASIAGDRGTGELFF. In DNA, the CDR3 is TGTGCCAGCATCGCTGGCGACAGGGGCACCGGGGAGCTGTTTTTT. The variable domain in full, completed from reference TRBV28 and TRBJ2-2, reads DVKVTQSSRYLVKRTGEKVFLECVQDMDHENMFWYRQDPGLGLRLIYFSYDVKMKEKGDIPEGYSVSREKKERFSLILESASTNQTSMYLCASIAGDRGTGELFFGEGSRLTVL.

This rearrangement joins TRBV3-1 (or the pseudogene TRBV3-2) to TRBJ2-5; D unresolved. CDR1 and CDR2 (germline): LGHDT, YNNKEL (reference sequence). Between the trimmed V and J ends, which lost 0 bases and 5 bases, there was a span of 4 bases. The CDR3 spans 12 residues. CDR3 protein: CASSQESETQYF. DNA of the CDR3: TGTGCCAGCAGCCAAGAGAGTGAGACCCAGTACTTC.

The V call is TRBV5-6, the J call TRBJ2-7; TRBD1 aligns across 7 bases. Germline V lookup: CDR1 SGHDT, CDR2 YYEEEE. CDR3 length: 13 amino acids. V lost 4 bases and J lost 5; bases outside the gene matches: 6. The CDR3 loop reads CASSDTGVNEQYF. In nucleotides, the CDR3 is TGTGCCAGCAGCGATACAGGGGTCAACGAGCAGTACTTC.

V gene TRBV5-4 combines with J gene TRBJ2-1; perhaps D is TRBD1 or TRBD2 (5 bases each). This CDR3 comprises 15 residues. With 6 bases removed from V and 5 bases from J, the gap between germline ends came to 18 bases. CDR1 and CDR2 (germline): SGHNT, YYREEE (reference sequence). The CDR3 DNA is TGTGCCAGCATCACGGGGACGAATAGAGACAATGAGCAGTTCTTC. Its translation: CASITGTNRDNEQFF.

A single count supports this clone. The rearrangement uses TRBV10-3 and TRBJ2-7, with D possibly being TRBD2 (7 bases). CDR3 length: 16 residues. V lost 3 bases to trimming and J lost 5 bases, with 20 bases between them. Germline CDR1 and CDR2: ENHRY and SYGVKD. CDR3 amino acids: CAISDPLGGALNEQYF. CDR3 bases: TGTGCCATCAGTGACCCCTTGGGGGGGGCGTTAAACGAGCAGTACTTC.

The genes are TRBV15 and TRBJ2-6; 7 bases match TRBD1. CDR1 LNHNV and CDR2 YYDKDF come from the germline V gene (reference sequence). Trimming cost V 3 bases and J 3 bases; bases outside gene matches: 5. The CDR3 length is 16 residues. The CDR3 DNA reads TGTGCCACCAGCAGGGTCAGGGGGTTTGGGGCCAACGTCCTGACTTTC. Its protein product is CATSRVRGFGANVLTF. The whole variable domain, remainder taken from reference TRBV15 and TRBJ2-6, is DAMVIQNPRYQVTQFGKPVTLSCSQTLNHNVMYWYQQKSSQAPKLLFHYYDKDFNNEADTPDNFQSRRPNTSFCFLDIRSPGLGDTAMYLCATSRVRGFGANVLTFGAGSRLTVL.

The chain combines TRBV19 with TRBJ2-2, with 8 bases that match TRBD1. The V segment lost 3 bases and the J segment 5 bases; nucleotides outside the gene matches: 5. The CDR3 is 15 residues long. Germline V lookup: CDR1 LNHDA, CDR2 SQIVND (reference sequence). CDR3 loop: CASSIPGQATGELFF. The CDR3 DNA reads TGTGCCAGTAGTATTCCGGGACAGGCGACCGGGGAGCTGTTTTTT.

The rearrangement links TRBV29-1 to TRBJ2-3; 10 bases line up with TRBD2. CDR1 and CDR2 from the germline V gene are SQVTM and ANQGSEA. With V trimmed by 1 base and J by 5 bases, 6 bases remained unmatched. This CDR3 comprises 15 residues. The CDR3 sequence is CSVEGPAGGRDTQYF. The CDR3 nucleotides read TGCAGCGTTGAAGGTCCAGCGGGGGGGAGAGATACGCAGTATTTT.

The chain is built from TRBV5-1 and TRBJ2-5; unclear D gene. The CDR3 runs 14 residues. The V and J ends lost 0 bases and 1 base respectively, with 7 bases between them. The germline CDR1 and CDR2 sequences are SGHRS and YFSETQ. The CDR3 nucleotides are TGCGCCAGCAGCTTGGAGGCAGGCCAAGAGACCCAGTACTTC. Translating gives CASSLEAGQETQYF.

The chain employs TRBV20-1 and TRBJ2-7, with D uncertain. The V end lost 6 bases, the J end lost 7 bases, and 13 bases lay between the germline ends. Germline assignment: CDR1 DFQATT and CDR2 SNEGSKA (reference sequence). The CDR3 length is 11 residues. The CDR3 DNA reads TGCAGTGCGGAAAATGCCGGGGAGCAGTACTTC. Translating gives CSAENAGEQYF.